A single sample is the source of the 14 T cell receptor beta chains below, sequenced in a study of blood T cells in healthy people across ages. A J-beta primer mix and a sample-barcoded 5' primer were used in a second PCR of roughly 6 to 12 cycles. TCRdb used MiXCR to reprocess the 5' RACE reads, holding one entry per CDR3 protein. The table shows about 1.4 million distinct CDR3 sequences, with roughly 64% occurring only once. Sequenced material: blood. These receptors were collected from a man younger than 30 in good health.

This clonotype has just a few counts. The rearrangement uses TRBV29-1 and TRBJ2-3, with 8 bases matching TRBD2. This CDR3 spans 14 amino acids. Germline V gene lookup returns CDR1 SQVTM and CDR2 ANQGSEA. Trimming took 3 bases from V and 3 from J; bases not matched to a gene: 5. The CDR3 bases are TGCAGCGTTGATTCCCAGCGGGAGACAGATACGCAGTATTTT. It codes for CSVDSQRETDTQYF.

The V call is TRBV19, the J call TRBJ2-1; TRBD1 aligns across 9 bases. The CDR3 runs to 16 residues. The ends lost 1 base at V and 4 bases at J; junction bases unmatched: 5. Germline V lookup: CDR1 LNHDA, CDR2 SQIVND (reference sequence). DNA for the CDR3: TGTGCCAGTAGTATAGTGGGGACAGGGAGGTACAATGAGCAGTTCTTC. The encoded protein is CASSIVGTGRYNEQFF.

This clonotype showed up just a few times. The chain carries TRBV29-1 and TRBJ1-2, with D possibly matching TRBD1 (6 bases). CDR1 and CDR2 from the germline V gene are SQVTM and ANQGSEA. There are 12 residues in the CDR3. Trimming pared 7 bases from V and 7 bases from J, leaving 16 bases between. This CDR3 reads CSASPGALGYTF. The CDR3 coding sequence is TGCAGCGCTTCCCCGGGGGCGCTTGGCTACACCTTC.

A few counts support this clonotype. The V call is TRBV25-1, the J call TRBJ1-4; TRBD1 aligns across 9 bases. There are 17 residues in the CDR3. Germline CDR1 is MGHDK and CDR2 is SYGVNS. Trimming at V came to 3 bases and at J to 2 bases, leaving 7 bases not matched to a gene. The CDR3 here is CASSDSGTGITNEKLFF. The CDR3, as DNA: TGTGCCAGCAGTGATTCCGGGACAGGGATTACTAATGAAAAACTGTTTTTT.

The genes are TRBV10-3 and TRBJ2-3; 7 bases fit TRBD2. V lost 10 bases to trimming and J lost 3 bases; unmatched junction nucleotides: 7. This CDR3 has 13 residues. The V gene's germline CDR1 is ENHRY and CDR2 SYGVKD. For the CDR3, the DNA is TGTGCCACCTCACTAGCGACGACAGATACGCAGTATTTT. Protein product: CATSLATTDTQYF.

The chain has TRBV27 and TRBJ1-6; D ambiguous. Germline V gene sequence: CDR1 MNHEY, CDR2 SMNVEV (reference sequence). This CDR3 contains 16 residues. V lost 1 base to trimming and J lost 5 bases, with 12 bases between them. CDR3 sequence: CASSLYPDTHNSPLHF. The CDR3 nucleotides are TGTGCCAGCAGTTTATACCCAGATACTCATAATTCACCCCTCCACTTT.

The rearrangement uses TRBV12-3 or TRBV12-4 and TRBJ1-6; D gene unclear. Trimming cost V 8 bases and J 16 bases, with 15 bases left between them. The CDR3 is made up of 11 amino acids. The CDR3 DNA is TGTGCCAGCTCCCAGGACCGCGATCTCCACTTT. This translates into CASSQDRDLHF.

The chain joins TRBV4-1 to TRBJ2-1, with D possibly being TRBD1 (6 bases). V shed 4 bases and J shed 8 bases, with 21 bases lying between them. The CDR3 sequence is 16 residues long. CDR1 is MGHRA, CDR2 YSYEKL, per germline. CDR3 sequence (DNA): TGCGCCAGCAGCCTCCAGGGGCTCGGTGGTTGGGATGAGCAGTTCTTC. Translated, it gives CASSLQGLGGWDEQFF.

This clonotype was detected only a few times. The V gene is TRBV20-1, the J gene TRBJ2-3, with D perhaps matching TRBD2 (6 bases). Germline V gene lookup returns CDR1 DFQATT and CDR2 SNEGSKA (reference sequence). The V end lost 3 bases, the J end lost 2 bases, and 18 bases lay between the germline ends. The CDR3 has 16 amino acids. The CDR3 reads CSARVFGGSPTDTQYF. CDR3 DNA: TGCAGTGCTAGGGTTTTTGGAGGGAGTCCCACAGATACGCAGTATTTT.

The chain couples TRBV12-5 to TRBJ2-1; D may correspond to TRBD1 or TRBD2 (5 bases each). Per the germline V gene, CDR1 is LGHNT and CDR2 is FRNRAP. The length of the CDR3 is 15 residues. Trimming shortened V by 3 bases and J by 5 bases, and 14 bases separated the two germline ends. The CDR3 loop is CASGFGTSGDNEQFF. The CDR3 region has the DNA TGTGCTAGTGGTTTCGGGACGAGCGGTGACAATGAGCAGTTCTTC.

This chain connects TRBV7-8 to TRBJ2-7; 11 bases align to TRBD2. CDR1 SGHVS and CDR2 FQNEAQ come from the germline V gene. The CDR3 length is 14 residues. The V and J ends lost 3 bases and 6 bases, in that order; junction bases with no gene match: 4. CDR3 in amino acids: CASSFTSGGCEQYF. The CDR3 coding sequence is TGTGCCAGCAGCTTTACTAGCGGGGGTTGCGAGCAGTACTTC.

CDR3 DNA: TGCGCCAGCAGCTTGGAGCCCGGGAACACCAACTATGGCTACACCTTC. Its translation is CASSLEPGNTNYGYTF. The V call is TRBV5-1, the J call TRBJ1-2; D not resolved. The germline V and J ends were trimmed by 0 bases and 2 bases, with 14 bases remaining between them. The CDR3 contains 16 residues. Germline CDR1 SGHRS, CDR2 YFSETQ.

This clonotype was counted a few times. The gene calls are TRBV20-1 and TRBJ2-7; the D gene is possibly TRBD2 (5 bases). Trimming removed 3 bases from V and 3 bases from J, with 12 bases in between. Germline V gene sequence: CDR1 DFQATT, CDR2 SNEGSKA (reference sequence). The CDR3 length is 13 residues. CDR3 in DNA: TGCAGTGCTAGTACTGGGAGCTTCTACGAGCAGTACTTC. Amino acids: CSASTGSFYEQYF.

The chain combines TRBV3-1 with TRBJ1-1; D is ambiguous. V shed 0 bases and J shed 6 bases, with 11 bases lying between them. The CDR3 consists of 14 residues. CDR1 is LGHDT, CDR2 YNNKEL, per germline (reference sequence). DNA for the CDR3: TGTGCCAGCAGCCAAGATAGGAGGGTGGCTGAAGCTTTCTTT. Translating gives CASSQDRRVAEAFF.